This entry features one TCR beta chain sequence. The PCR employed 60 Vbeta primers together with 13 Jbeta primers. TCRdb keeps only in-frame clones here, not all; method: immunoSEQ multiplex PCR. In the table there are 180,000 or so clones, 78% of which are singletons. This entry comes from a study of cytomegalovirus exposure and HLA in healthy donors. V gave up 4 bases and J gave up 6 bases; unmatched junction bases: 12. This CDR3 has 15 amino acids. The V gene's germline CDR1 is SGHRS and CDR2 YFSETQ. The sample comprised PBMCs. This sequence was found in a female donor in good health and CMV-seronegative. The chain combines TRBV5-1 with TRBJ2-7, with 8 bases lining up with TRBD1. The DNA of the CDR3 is TGCGCCAGCAGCGCGACAGGGGTTGGACTTTTCGAGCAGTACTTC. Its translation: CASSATGVGLFEQYF. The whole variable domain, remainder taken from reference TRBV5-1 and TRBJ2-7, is KAGVTQTPRYLIKTRGQQVTLSCSPISGHRSVSWYQQTPGQGLQFLFEYFSETQRNKGNFPGRFSGRQFSNSRSEMNVSTLELGDSALYLCASSATGVGLFEQYFGPGTRLTVT.